This T cell receptor beta chain was sequenced for a study of T cells after yellow fever vaccination. General study results and limits: Post-booster repertoires contained most primary-vaccination clones again (around 96% CD4, approximately 88% CD8). Contaminating bulk clonotypes could be abundant in FACS-sorted repertoires. Weaker overall, the secondary response nonetheless peaked faster (day 5 versus 15).

Each CDR3 protein is one row after TCRdb ran MiXCR on the 5' RACE reads. The repertoire has some 130,000 distinct CDR3 sequences, 6.6% of them found once; the top ten carry under 0.8%. The table lists this clonotype with many counts. Its antigen remains unknown. Between the trimmed V and J ends, which lost 5 bases and 8 bases, there was a span of 13 bases. CDR1 is SGHTA and CDR2 is FQGNSA in the germline V gene. CDR3 length: 13 amino acids. The sequence derives from a man aged 25 to 40 who received the YFV17D yellow fever vaccine. This chain joins TRBV7-2 and TRBJ2-1; D remains unclear. The material sequenced was CD4+ T cells sorted from PBMCs, taken 10 days after the yellow fever booster vaccination. This CDR3 reads CASSRRTGHEQFF. The CDR3 DNA follows: TGTGCCAGCAGCCGTCGGACGGGCCATGAGCAGTTCTTC.